This T cell receptor (beta chain) appears in the sequencing data of a study of brain T cells in children with intractable seizures. Regarding the study as a whole: Patients' HCMV serostatus was unknown; virus specificity rests on CDR3 similarity alone. Absence of clones before surgery may stem from lower sequencing depth.

The table came from immunoSEQ multiplex PCR; TCRdb's copy has only in-frame clones and leaves some out. Of about 350,000 clones listed, about 93% were seen once; the top ten hold 4.5% to 7%. Time point indicated: blood from clinic visit 5 months post-surgery; TSC patient then seizure free. The sequenced cases were selected for having the highest brain T cell transcript signatures. Patients received at least one anti-epileptic drug before surgery. Note on this clone: The antigen is not known.

V was shortened by 5 bases and J by 0 bases, with 4 bases between the two germline ends. The CDR3 runs to 11 residues. CDR1 and CDR2 from the germline V gene are DFQATT and SNEGSKA (reference sequence). The gene calls are TRBV20-1 and TRBJ1-2; no clear D. The TCR originated in a boy younger than two with tuberous sclerosis and intractable seizures. This sample comprised peripheral blood, obtained around 5 months after surgery. The CDR3 sequence is CSAGPNYGYTF. CDR3 in DNA: TGCAGTGCTGGACCTAACTATGGCTACACCTTC.